This TCR beta chain was identified in a study of CD8 T cells in Susac syndrome. V was cut by 6 bases and J by 6 bases, with 17 bases left in between. The CDR3 spans 13 residues. The germline V gene encodes CDR1 DFQATT and CDR2 SNEGSKA (reference sequence). From blood CD8+ and CD4+ T cells, TCR beta sequences were generated. The individuals used as controls were healthy donors who had been matched for both age and sex. Isolation of CD8+ and CD4+ T cells was performed negatively, whereas enrichment of TEMRA cells was done by FACS. RNA totalling about 0.45 to 1 ug underwent reverse transcription with random hexamers. With immunoSEQ multiplex PCR, TCR beta CDR3 was amplified across 54 Vbeta and 13 Jbeta. TCRdb reanalysed the immunoSEQ multiplex PCR reads using MiXCR and keeps one entry per CDR3 protein. The sample carries some 190,000 distinct CDR3 sequences, 85% to 95% recorded once.

This sequence joins TRBV20-1 and TRBJ1-1; D perhaps matches TRBD1 (6 bases). Specimen: CD4+ T cells from PBMCs. The source is a human donor in good health. The CDR3 protein is CSALIDRQSEAFF. The CDR3 nucleotides are TGCAGTGCACTCATCGACAGGCAATCTGAAGCTTTCTTT.